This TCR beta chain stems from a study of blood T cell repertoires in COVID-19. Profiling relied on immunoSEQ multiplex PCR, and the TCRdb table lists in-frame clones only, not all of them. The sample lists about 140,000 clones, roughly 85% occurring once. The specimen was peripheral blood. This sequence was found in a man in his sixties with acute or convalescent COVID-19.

This CDR3 is CASRQLAGGTYEQYF. CDR3 nucleotides: TGTGCCAGCAGGCAACTAGCGGGAGGTACCTACGAGCAGTACTTC. The chain has TRBV5-6 and TRBJ2-7; TRBD2 matches 12 bases. Germline trimming cut 5 bases from V and 2 bases from J; bases unmatched to any gene: 5. The CDR3 length is 15 residues. The germline gives CDR1 SGHDT, CDR2 YYEEEE.